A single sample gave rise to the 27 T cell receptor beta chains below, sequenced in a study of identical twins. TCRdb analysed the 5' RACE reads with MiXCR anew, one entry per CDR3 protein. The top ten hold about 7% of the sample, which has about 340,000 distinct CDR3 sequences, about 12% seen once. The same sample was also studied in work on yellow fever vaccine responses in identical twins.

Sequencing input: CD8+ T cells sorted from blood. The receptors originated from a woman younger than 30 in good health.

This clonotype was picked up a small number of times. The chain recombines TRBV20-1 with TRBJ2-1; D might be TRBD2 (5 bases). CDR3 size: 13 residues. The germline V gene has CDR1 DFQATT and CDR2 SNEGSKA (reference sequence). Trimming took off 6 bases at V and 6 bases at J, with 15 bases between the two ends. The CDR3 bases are TGCAGTGCGGAGGCTCGTGGGTTCAATGAGCAGTTCTTC. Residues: CSAEARGFNEQFF.

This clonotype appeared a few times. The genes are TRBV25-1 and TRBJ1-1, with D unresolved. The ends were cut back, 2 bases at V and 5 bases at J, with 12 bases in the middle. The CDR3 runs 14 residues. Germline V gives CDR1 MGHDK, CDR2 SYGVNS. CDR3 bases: TGTGCCAGCAGTGAAAGATACGGCGGGACTGAAGCTTTCTTT. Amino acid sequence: CASSERYGGTEAFF.

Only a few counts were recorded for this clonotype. The chain's CDR3 is CASSPTSGGSYEQYV. The CDR3 DNA reads as TGTGCCAGCAGCCCGACTAGCGGGGGTTCCTACGAGCAGTACGTC. This sequence joins TRBV11-2 and TRBJ2-7, with 12 bases matching TRBD2. CDR1 and CDR2 from the germline V gene are SGHAT and FQNNGV. Trimming cost V 5 bases and J 1 base; bases outside gene matches: 3. The CDR3 loop spans 15 amino acids.

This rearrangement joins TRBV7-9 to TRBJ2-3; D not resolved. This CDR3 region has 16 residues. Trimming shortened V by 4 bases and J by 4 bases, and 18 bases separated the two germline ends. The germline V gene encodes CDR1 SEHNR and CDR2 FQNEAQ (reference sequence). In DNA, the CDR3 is TGTGCCAGCAGCTACATTGGGCTAGTTGGGGCAGATACGCAGTATTTT. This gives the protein CASSYIGLVGADTQYF.

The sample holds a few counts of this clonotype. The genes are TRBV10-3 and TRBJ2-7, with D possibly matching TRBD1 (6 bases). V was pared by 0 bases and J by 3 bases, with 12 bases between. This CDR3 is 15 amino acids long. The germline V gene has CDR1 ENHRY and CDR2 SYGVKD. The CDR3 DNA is TGTGCCATCAGTGAGTCGTCTGGACAGCTCTACGAGCAGTACGTC. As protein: CAISESSGQLYEQYV.

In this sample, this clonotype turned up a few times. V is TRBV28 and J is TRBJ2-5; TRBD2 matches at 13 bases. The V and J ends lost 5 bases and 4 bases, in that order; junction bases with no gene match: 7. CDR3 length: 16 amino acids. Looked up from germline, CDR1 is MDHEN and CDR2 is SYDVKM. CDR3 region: CASSPTSGRASETQYF. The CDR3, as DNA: TGTGCCAGCAGTCCAACTAGCGGGAGGGCCTCAGAGACCCAGTACTTC.

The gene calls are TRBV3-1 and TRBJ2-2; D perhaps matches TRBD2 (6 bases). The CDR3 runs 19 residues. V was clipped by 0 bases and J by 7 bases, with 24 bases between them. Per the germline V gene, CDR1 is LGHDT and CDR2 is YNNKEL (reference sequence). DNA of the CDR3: TGTGCCAGCAGCCAAGATTGGGCCGGTTATTCGCGGGATCTCGGGGAGCTGTTTTTT. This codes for CASSQDWAGYSRDLGELFF. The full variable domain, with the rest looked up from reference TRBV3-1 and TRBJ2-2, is DTAVSQTPKYLVTQMGNDKSIKCEQNLGHDTMYWYKQDSKKFLKIMFSYNNKELIINETVPNRFSPKSPDKAHLNLHINSLELGDSAVYFCASSQDWAGYSRDLGELFFGEGSRLTVL.

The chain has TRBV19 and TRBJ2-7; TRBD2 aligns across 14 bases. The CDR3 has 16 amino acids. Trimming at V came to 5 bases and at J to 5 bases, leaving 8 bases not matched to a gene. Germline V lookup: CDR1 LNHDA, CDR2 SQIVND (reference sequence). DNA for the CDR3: TGTGCCAGTAGTCCCCCGGGACTAGCGGGAGTCAACGAGCAGTACTTC. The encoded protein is CASSPPGLAGVNEQYF.

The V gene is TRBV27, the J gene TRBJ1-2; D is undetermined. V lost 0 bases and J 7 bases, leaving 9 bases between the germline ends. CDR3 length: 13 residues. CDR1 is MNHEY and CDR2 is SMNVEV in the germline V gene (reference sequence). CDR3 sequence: CASSLSVVGGYTF. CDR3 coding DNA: TGTGCCAGCAGTTTATCAGTCGTGGGTGGCTACACCTTC.

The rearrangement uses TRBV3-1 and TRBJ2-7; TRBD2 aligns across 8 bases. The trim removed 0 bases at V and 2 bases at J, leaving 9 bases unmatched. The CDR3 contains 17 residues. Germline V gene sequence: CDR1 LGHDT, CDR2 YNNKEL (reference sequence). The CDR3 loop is CASSQEGLAGHTYEQYF. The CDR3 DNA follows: TGTGCCAGCAGCCAAGAAGGGCTAGCGGGTCATACCTACGAGCAGTACTTC.

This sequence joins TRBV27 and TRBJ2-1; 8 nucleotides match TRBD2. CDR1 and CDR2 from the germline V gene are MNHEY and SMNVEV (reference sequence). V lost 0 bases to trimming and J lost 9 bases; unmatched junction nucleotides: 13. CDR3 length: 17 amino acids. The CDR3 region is CASSLSPGTSARGEQFF. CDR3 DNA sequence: TGTGCCAGCAGTTTATCCCCCGGGACTAGTGCTCGGGGTGAGCAGTTCTTC.

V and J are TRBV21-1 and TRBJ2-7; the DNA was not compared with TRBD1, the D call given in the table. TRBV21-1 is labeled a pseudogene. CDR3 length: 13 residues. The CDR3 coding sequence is TGTGCCAGCAGCAAAGGGGAAGGGCTCGAGCAGTACGTC. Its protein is CASSKGEGLEQYV.

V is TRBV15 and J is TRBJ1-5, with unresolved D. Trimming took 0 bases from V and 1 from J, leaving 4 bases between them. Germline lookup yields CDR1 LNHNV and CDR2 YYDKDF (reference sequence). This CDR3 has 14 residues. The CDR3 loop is CATSRDLSNQPQHF. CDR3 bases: TGTGCCACCAGCAGAGATTTGAGCAATCAGCCCCAGCATTTT.

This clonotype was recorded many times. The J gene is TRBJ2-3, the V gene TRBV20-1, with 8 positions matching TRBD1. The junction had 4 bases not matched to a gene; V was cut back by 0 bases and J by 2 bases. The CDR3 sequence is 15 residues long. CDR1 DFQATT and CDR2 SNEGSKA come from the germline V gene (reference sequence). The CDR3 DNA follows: TGCAGTGCTAGAGAGGGGGACAGGACCACAGATACGCAGTATTTT. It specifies CSAREGDRTTDTQYF.

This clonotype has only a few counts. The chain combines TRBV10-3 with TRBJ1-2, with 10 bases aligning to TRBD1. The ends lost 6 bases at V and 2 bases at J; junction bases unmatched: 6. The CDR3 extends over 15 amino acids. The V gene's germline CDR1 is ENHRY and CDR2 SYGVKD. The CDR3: CAISPTGQGNYGYTF. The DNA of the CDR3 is TGTGCCATCAGCCCGACGGGACAGGGGAACTATGGCTACACCTTC.

CDR3 bases: TGTGCCAGCAGCGAAGGGGCCTCTTATCAGCCCCAGCATTTT. It translates to CASSEGASYQPQHF. The V call is TRBV9, the J call TRBJ1-5; TRBD1 might be the D (5 bases). Looked up from germline, CDR1 is SGDLS and CDR2 is YYNGEE. Trimming removed 3 bases at V and 5 bases at J, with 12 bases between. There are 14 residues in the CDR3.

The CDR3 loop is CASTPRADNTGELFF. DNA for the CDR3: TGTGCCAGCACTCCCCGGGCGGATAACACCGGGGAGCTGTTTTTT. The genes are TRBV12-3 or TRBV12-4 and TRBJ2-2; D not resolved. With 7 bases removed from V and 2 bases from J, the gap between germline ends came to 14 bases. The CDR3 totals 15 residues.

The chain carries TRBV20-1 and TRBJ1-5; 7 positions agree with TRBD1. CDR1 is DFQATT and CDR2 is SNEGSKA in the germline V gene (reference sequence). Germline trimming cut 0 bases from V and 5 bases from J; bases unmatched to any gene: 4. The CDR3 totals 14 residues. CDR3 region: CSARDDREHQPQHF. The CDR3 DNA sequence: TGCAGTGCTAGAGATGACAGGGAGCATCAGCCCCAGCATTTT.

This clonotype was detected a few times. CDR3 nucleotides: TGTGCCACCTCAATATTGGGAGAGGATGGCTACACCTTC. Residues: CATSILGEDGYTF. This sequence joins TRBV19 and TRBJ1-2; no clear D gene. Germline values: CDR1 LNHDA, CDR2 SQIVND (reference sequence). The CDR3 loop spans 13 amino acids. Trimming took off 10 bases at V and 6 bases at J, with 18 bases between the two ends.

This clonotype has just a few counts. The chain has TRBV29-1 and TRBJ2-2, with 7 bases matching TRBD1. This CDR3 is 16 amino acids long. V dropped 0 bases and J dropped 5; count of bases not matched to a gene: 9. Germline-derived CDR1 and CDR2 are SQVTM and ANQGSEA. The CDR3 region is CSVEDPARGWTGELFF. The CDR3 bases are TGCAGCGTTGAAGATCCGGCCAGGGGGTGGACCGGGGAGCTGTTTTTT.

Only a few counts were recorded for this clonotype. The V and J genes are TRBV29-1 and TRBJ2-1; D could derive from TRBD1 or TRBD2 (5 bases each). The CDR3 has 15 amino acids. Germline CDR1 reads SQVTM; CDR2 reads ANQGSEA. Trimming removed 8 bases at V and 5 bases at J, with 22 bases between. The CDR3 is CSTALGGGLDNEQFF. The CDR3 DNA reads TGCAGCACAGCCCTGGGTGGGGGTTTAGACAATGAGCAGTTCTTC.

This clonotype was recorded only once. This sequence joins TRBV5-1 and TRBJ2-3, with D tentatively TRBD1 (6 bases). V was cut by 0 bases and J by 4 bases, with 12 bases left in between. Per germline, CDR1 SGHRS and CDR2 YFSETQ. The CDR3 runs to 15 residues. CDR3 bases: TGCGCCAGCAGCTTGGAAGGCAGGGGAGCAGATACGCAGTATTTT. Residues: CASSLEGRGADTQYF.

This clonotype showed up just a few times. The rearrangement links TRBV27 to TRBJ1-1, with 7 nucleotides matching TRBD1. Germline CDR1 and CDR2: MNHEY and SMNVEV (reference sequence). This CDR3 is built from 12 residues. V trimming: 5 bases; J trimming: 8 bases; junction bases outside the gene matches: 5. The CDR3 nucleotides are TGTGCCAGCAGTCCCCGGACAGGCGAAGCTTTCTTT. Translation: CASSPRTGEAFF.

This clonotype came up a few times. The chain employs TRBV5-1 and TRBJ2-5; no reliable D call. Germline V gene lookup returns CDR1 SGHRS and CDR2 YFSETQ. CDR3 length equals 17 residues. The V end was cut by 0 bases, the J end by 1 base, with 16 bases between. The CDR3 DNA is TGCGCCAGCAGCTTGGGCCGACGCGCACCCCTCCAAGAGACCCAGTACTTC. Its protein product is CASSLGRRAPLQETQYF.

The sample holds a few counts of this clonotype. The chain's CDR3 is CASRTSDRGAAYGYTF. DNA for the CDR3: TGTGCCAGCAGGACCTCGGACAGGGGGGCTGCTTATGGCTACACCTTC. The V call is TRBV6-1, the J call TRBJ1-2; 10 nucleotides agree with TRBD1. The CDR3 consists of 16 residues. Germline V gene lookup returns CDR1 MNHNS and CDR2 SASEGT. V was pared by 6 bases and J by 5 bases, with 12 bases of the junction left unmatched.

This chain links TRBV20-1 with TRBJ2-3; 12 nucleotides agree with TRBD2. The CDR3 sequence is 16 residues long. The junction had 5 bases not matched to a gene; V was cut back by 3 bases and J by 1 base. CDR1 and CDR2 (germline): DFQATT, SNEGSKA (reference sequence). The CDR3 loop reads CSASRTSGKGTDTQYF. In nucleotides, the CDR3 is TGCAGTGCTAGCAGGACTAGCGGGAAAGGCACAGATACGCAGTATTTT.

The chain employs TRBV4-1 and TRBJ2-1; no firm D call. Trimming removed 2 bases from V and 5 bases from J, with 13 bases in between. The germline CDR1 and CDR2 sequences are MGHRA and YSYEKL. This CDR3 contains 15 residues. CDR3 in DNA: TGCGCCAGCAGCCAAAGGGCTGGGCAAGACAATGAGCAGTTCTTC. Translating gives CASSQRAGQDNEQFF.